This TCR beta chain was recovered during a study of T cell responses to AZD1222 COVID-19 vaccine. V lost 3 bases and J 3 bases, leaving 11 bases between the germline ends. Germline CDR1 is GTSNPN and CDR2 is SVGIG (reference sequence). This CDR3 comprises 13 residues. This clone was picked up a small number of times. Using immunoSEQ multiplex PCR, the repertoire was profiled, and TCRdb retains in-frame clones only, with some absent. The sample consists of around 52,000 clones, approximately 86% of them appearing once. The receptor comes from an adult in good health. The chain has TRBV30 and TRBJ1-2, with D tentatively TRBD1 (6 bases). Sequenced here: peripheral blood, sampled on day 0 of AZD1222 vaccination. CDR3 sequence reads: CAWSKQGHYGYTF. CDR3 coding DNA: TGTGCCTGGAGCAAACAGGGACACTATGGCTACACCTTC.